Listed below are T cell receptor beta chains from one sample, sequenced in a study of T cells in Graves' hyperthyroidism and ophthalmopathy. TCRdb reprocessed the multiplex PCR reads via MiXCR and lists one record per CDR3 protein. The table has 400,000 to 600,000 distinct CDR3 sequences, 20% seen once. Material for sequencing was blood. Source of these receptors: a man between 18 and 35 years old with Graves' hyperthyroidism. Both conserved end residues are part of each CDR3. The D gene is left open where the match is weak. Some rows have no size entry. The others give once, few or many, or a class for an expanded clone.

d_gene,v_gene,j_gene,abundance,CDR3nt,CDR3aa
-,TRBV6-1,TRBJ1-1,-,TGTGCCAGCAGTGGGACGATATATGAAGCTTTCTTT,CASSGTIYEAFF
TRBD1,TRBV12-3/TRBV12-4,TRBJ1-2,-,TGTGCCAGCGATGGTGGACAGGGGACACCTAACTATGGCTACACCTTC,CASDGGQGTPNYGYTF
-,TRBV20-1,TRBJ1-2,-,TGCAGTGCTTGGACTTCCTATGGCTACACCTTC,CSAWTSYGYTF
-,TRBV19,TRBJ2-5,-,TGTGCCAGTAGACATCTGTACCAAGAGACCCAGTACTTC,CASRHLYQETQYF
-,TRBV28,TRBJ1-6,many,TGTGCCAGCACCGGGGATAATTCACCCCTCCACTTT,CASTGDNSPLHF
-,TRBV6-1,TRBJ2-7,many,TGTGCCAGCAGTGTCCTCTTCTACGAGCAGTACTTC,CASSVLFYEQYF
-,TRBV28,TRBJ1-1,many,TGTGCCAGCAGTTCCACTTACACTGAAGCTTTCTTT,CASSSTYTEAFF
-,TRBV29-1,TRBJ2-7,-,TGCAGCGTTGGAGGGGACGAGCAGTACTTC,CSVGGDEQYF
-,TRBV15,TRBJ1-3,many,TGTGCCACCAGCAGATTACTCGGCTCTGGAAACACCATATATTTT,CATSRLLGSGNTIYF
-,TRBV12-3/TRBV12-4,TRBJ2-7,-,TGTGCCAGCAGTCCCCCAGTTGGGGAGCAGTACTTC,CASSPPVGEQYF
TRBD1,TRBV28,TRBJ2-5,-,TGTGCCGGGTCGGAAACAGGGGCGGGGACCCAGTACTTC,CAGSETGAGTQYF
-,TRBV11-3,TRBJ2-2,many,TGTGCCAGCAGCTCCCTTCTAGCGATCGGGGAGCTGTTTTTT,CASSSLLAIGELFF
-,TRBV12-5,TRBJ2-5,many,TGTGCTAGTGGTGGAGGGCCGGTCGGGGAGACCCAGTACTTC,CASGGGPVGETQYF
-,TRBV19,TRBJ1-5,few,TGTGCCACGAGTGCGCAGGGCAATCAGCCCCAGCATTTT,CATSAQGNQPQHF
-,TRBV20-1,TRBJ2-4,-,TGCAGTGCTAGAGATGGGGGGGGCCCCGGTGGGCTAGCCAAAAACATTAAGTACTTC,CSARDGGGPGGLAKNIKYF
-,TRBV19,TRBJ1-1,many,TGTGCCACCGAGGATAGGATCGGTGAAGCTTTCTTT,CATEDRIGEAFF
TRBD1,TRBV6-1,TRBJ2-7,many,TGTGCCAGCAGTGACGATTTGGGACAGAGGGACTACGAGCAGTACTTC,CASSDDLGQRDYEQYF
-,TRBV19,TRBJ1-1,many,TGTGCCAGTACCACAAGGGTTACTGAAGCTTTCTTT,CASTTRVTEAFF
-,TRBV27,TRBJ2-3,-,TGTGCCAGCAGTCCCCCCCGGAGGCCAGATACGCAGTATTTT,CASSPPRRPDTQYF
TRBD1,TRBV12-3/TRBV12-4,TRBJ1-3,many,TGTGCCAGCACCAGAGGGACAGTTTTAAACACCATATATTTT,CASTRGTVLNTIYF
TRBD1,TRBV4-1,TRBJ1-5,few,TGCGCCAGCAGCCCAGGACAGGGGGCAGGTAGCAATCAGCCCCAGCATTTT,CASSPGQGAGSNQPQHF
TRBD1,TRBV12-3/TRBV12-4,TRBJ2-2,-,TGTGCCAGCAGTCTAAACAGGGGCGGCGGGGAGCTGTTTTTT,CASSLNRGGGELFF
-,TRBV15,TRBJ2-4,few,TGTGCCACCCCCCAGCCTCTAGCCAAAAACATTAAGTACTTC,CATPQPLAKNIKYF
-,TRBV19,TRBJ2-7,-,TGTGCCAGTAGTAATCTGGACGGCTCCTACGAGCAGTACTTC,CASSNLDGSYEQYF
TRBD1,TRBV6-5,TRBJ2-7,many,TGTGCCAGCAGTTACGGACAGGGTGGCCACGAGCAGTACTTC,CASSYGQGGHEQYF
-,TRBV28,TRBJ2-7,-,TGTGCCAGCTCAGGAGGGCCCCATTACGAGCAGTACTTC,CASSGGPHYEQYF
-,TRBV15,TRBJ1-5,-,TGTGCCACCAGCAGGGGTACCAATCAGCCCCAGCATTTT,CATSRGTNQPQHF
-,TRBV30,TRBJ1-1,once,TGTGCCTGGAAGAGGGTAGTCACTGAAGCTTTCTTT,CAWKRVVTEAFF
TRBD1,TRBV28,TRBJ1-2,many,TGTGCCAGCAGCCCAGCGGGACAGCAAAATGGCTACACCTTC,CASSPAGQQNGYTF
-,TRBV13,TRBJ1-2,few,TGTGCCAGCAGCTGGGGGGACGGGCAAGGCTACACCTTC,CASSWGDGQGYTF
-,TRBV15,TRBJ2-5,many,TGTGCCACCAGCAGCAGGGACGCGGAGACCCAGTACTTC,CATSSRDAETQYF
-,TRBV7-2,TRBJ2-7,-,TGTGCCAGCAGCTTAGCCCAGAGCGAGCAGTACTTC,CASSLAQSEQYF
-,TRBV12-3/TRBV12-4,TRBJ1-2,-,TGTGCCAGCAGCCCCGGGGCAGTAGTTAACTATGGCTACACCTTC,CASSPGAVVNYGYTF
TRBD1,TRBV27,TRBJ2-7,-,TGTGCCAGCAGTCCTACAGGGGGCACCGGGGCCGAGCAGTACTTC,CASSPTGGTGAEQYF
-,TRBV12-3/TRBV12-4,TRBJ1-2,-,TGTGCCAGCAGGAAGAGGACGAAAGGCTACACCTTC,CASRKRTKGYTF
-,TRBV6-5,TRBJ1-5,many,TGTGCCAGCAGAGGGACGGGGATCAATCAGCCCCAGCATTTT,CASRGTGINQPQHF
-,TRBV12-3/TRBV12-4,TRBJ2-2,many,TGTGCCAGCAGTCGATCGGGCGGCGGGGAGCTGTTTTTT,CASSRSGGGELFF
-,TRBV3-1,TRBJ2-5,many,TGTGCCAGCAGCCAACGGGAAGAACGCTCAGAGACCCAGTACTTC,CASSQREERSETQYF
TRBD2,TRBV6-1,TRBJ2-7,few,TGTGCCAGCAGTCCCCGGACTAGCTCCGGCGAGCAGTACTTC,CASSPRTSSGEQYF
-,TRBV10-2,TRBJ2-5,-,TGCGCCAGCGGGACTGCAAGAACCCAGTACTTC,CASGTARTQYF
-,TRBV6-1,TRBJ1-1,many,TGTGCCAGCAGCAGGACAGTAGTTAACACTGAAGCTTTCTTT,CASSRTVVNTEAFF
-,TRBV6-1,TRBJ2-7,many,TGTGCCAGCAGTCTCTCTATCGTAGGATCCTACGAGCAGTACTTC,CASSLSIVGSYEQYF
-,TRBV4-1,TRBJ2-7,-,TGCGCCAGCAGCCAAGTCGTCCGGGTCACGGGCTACGAGCAGTACTTC,CASSQVVRVTGYEQYF
-,TRBV4-1,TRBJ1-2,many,TGCGCCAGCAGCGTAATGGGCGGCTACACCTTC,CASSVMGGYTF
TRBD1,TRBV27,TRBJ2-7,many,TGTGCCAGCAGTTTAAAGAGGGACAGAATATCCTACGAGCAGTACTTC,CASSLKRDRISYEQYF
-,TRBV11-2,TRBJ2-2,many,TGTGCCAGCAAGGGTACCGGGGAGCTGTTTTTT,CASKGTGELFF
-,TRBV12-3/TRBV12-4,TRBJ1-2,many,TGTGCCAGCAGTCCAGTCCTCAAGGGGAACTATGGCTACACCTTC,CASSPVLKGNYGYTF
-,TRBV5-1,TRBJ1-1,many,TGCGCCAGCAGCTTGTCAGGGGCCATAATGAACACTGAAGCTTTCTTT,CASSLSGAIMNTEAFF
-,TRBV6-5,TRBJ1-1,many,TGTGCCAGCAGTTACAACGACAAGGGCTACATGAACACTGAAGCTTTCTTT,CASSYNDKGYMNTEAFF
TRBD2,TRBV5-1,TRBJ2-5,few,TGCGCCAGCAGCGTTGGTAGCGGGGAGACCCAGTACTTC,CASSVGSGETQYF
-,TRBV19,TRBJ2-7,-,TGTGCCAGTAGTATGGGAGCGAGTAGCTACGAGCAGTACTTC,CASSMGASSYEQYF
-,TRBV6-1,TRBJ1-2,many,TGTGCCAGCAGATCCGGGCACACAGAATACTATGGCTACACCTTC,CASRSGHTEYYGYTF
-,TRBV12-3/TRBV12-4,TRBJ1-1,many,TGTGCCAGCACTCGGCAGATGAACACTGAAGCTTTCTTT,CASTRQMNTEAFF
TRBD1,TRBV25-1,TRBJ1-2,-,TGTGCCAGCAGTGGCCAGGGGGCCTTCTATGGCTACACCTTC,CASSGQGAFYGYTF
-,TRBV11-2,TRBJ2-7,few,TGTGCCAGCAGCCTAGACAGGAGGGAGCAGTACTTC,CASSLDRREQYF
TRBD2,TRBV20-1,TRBJ2-5,-,TGCAGTGCTCATTTTAGCGGGAGCGGAAAGACCCAGTACTTC,CSAHFSGSGKTQYF
TRBD1,TRBV12-3/TRBV12-4,TRBJ1-5,many,TGTGCCAGCAGTTATAGGACAGGAACAGGCAATCAGCCCCAGCATTTT,CASSYRTGTGNQPQHF
TRBD1,TRBV6-5,TRBJ1-1,many,TGTGCCAGCAGTTACCCCGGGACAGGGAACACTGAAGCTTTCTTT,CASSYPGTGNTEAFF